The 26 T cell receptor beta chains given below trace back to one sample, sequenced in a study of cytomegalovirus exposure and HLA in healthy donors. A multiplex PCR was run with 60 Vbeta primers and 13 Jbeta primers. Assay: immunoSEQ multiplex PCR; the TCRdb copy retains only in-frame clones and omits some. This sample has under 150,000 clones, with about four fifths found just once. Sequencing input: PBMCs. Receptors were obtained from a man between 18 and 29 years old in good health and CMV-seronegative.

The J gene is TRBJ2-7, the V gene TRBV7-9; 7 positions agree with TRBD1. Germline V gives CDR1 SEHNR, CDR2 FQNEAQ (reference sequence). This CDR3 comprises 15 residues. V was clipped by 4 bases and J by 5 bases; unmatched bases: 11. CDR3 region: CASSSRDRARHEQYF. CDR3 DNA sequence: TGTGCCAGCAGCTCCCGGGACAGAGCTAGACACGAGCAGTACTTC.

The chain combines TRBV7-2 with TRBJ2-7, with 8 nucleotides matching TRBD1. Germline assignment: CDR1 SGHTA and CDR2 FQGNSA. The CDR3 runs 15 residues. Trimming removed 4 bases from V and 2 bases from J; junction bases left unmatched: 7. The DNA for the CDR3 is TGTGCCAGCAGCTCACGGACAGGGCTGGCCTACGAGCAGTACTTC. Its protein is CASSSRTGLAYEQYF.

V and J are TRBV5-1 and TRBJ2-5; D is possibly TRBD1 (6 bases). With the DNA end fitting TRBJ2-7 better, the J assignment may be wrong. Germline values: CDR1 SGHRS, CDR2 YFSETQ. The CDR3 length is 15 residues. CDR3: CASSLGQSSSYEQYF. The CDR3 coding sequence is TGCGCCAGCAGCCTTGGACAGTCCAGCTCCTACGAGCAGTACTTC.

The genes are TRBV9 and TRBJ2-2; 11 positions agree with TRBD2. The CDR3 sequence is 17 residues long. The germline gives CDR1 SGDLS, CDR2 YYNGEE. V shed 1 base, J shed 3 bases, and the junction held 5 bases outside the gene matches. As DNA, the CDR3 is TGTGCCAGCAGCGTAATAGCGGGGGGGCCGGACACCGGGGAGCTGTTTTTT. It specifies CASSVIAGGPDTGELFF.

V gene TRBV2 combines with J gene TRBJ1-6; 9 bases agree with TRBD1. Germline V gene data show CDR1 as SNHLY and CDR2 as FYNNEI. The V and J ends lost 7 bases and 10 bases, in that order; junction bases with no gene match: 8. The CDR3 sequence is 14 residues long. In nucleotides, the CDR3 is TGTGCCAGCATCAGGGACAGGGATCGATCACCCCTCCACTTT. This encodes CASIRDRDRSPLHF. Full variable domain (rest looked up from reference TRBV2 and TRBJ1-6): EPEVTQTPSHQVTQMGQEVILRCVPISNHLYFYWYRQILGQKVEFLVSFYNNEISEKSEIFDDQFSVERPDGSNFTLKIRSTKLEDSAMYFCASIRDRDRSPLHFGNGTRLTVT.

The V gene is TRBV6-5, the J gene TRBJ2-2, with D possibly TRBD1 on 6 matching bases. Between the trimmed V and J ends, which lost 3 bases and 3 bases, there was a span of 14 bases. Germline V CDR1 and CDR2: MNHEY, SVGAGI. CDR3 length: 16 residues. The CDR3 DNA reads TGTGCCAGCAGTTATGGGGGCCGGTTGCACACCGGGGAGCTGTTTTTT. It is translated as CASSYGGRLHTGELFF.

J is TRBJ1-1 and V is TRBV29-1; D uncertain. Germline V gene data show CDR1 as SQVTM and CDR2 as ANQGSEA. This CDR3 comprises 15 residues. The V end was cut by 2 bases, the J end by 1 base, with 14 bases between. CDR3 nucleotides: TGCAGCGTTGAAAGGTGGGCGGGTGAGAACACTGAAGCTTTCTTT. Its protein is CSVERWAGENTEAFF.

CDR3 amino acids: CASSRGTSGVLSSYNEQFF. CDR3 nucleotide sequence: TGTGCCAGTAGTCGAGGGACTAGCGGGGTCCTCAGCTCCTACAATGAGCAGTTCTTC. The V gene is TRBV19, the J gene TRBJ2-1; 13 bases match TRBD2. The CDR3 is 19 amino acids. V lost 5 bases, J lost 0 bases, and 10 bases stayed unmatched. Per germline, CDR1 LNHDA and CDR2 SQIVND (reference sequence).

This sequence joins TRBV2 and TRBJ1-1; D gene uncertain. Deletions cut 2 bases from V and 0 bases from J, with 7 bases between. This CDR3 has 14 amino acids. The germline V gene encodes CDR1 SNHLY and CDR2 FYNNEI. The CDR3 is CASSEPVMNTEAFF. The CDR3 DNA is TGTGCCAGCAGTGAACCGGTTATGAACACTGAAGCTTTCTTT.

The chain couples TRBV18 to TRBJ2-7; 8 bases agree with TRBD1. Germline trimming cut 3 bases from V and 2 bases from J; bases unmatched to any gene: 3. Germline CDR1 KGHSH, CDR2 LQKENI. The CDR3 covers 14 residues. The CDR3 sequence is CASSPGQGPYEQYF. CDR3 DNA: TGTGCCAGCTCACCTGGACAGGGCCCCTACGAGCAGTACTTC.

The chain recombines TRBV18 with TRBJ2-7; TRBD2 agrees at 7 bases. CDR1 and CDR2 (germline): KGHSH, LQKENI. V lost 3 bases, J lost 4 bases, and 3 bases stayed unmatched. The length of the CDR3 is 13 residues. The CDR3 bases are TGTGCCAGCTCACCGGGACTACAATACGAGCAGTACTTC. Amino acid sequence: CASSPGLQYEQYF.

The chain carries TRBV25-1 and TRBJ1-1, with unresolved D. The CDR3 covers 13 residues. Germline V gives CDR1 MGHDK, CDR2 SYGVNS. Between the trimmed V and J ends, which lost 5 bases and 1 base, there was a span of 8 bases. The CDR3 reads CASSWSRNTEAFF. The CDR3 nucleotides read TGTGCCAGCAGTTGGTCCAGGAACACTGAAGCTTTCTTT. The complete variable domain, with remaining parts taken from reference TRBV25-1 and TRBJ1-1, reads EADIYQTPRYLVIGTGKKITLECSQTMGHDKMYWYQQDPGMELHLIHYSYGVNSTEKGDLSSESTVSRIRTEHFPLTLESARPSHTSQYLCASSWSRNTEAFFGQGTRLTVV.

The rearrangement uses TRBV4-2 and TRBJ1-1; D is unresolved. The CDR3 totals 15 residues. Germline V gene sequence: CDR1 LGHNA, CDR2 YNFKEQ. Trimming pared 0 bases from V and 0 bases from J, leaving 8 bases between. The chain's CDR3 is CASSQDPRVNTEAFF. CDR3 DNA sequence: TGTGCCAGCAGCCAAGACCCGAGGGTGAACACTGAAGCTTTCTTT.

CDR3 residues: CASRGDSNQPQHF. CDR3 bases: TGTGCCAGCAGGGGCGATAGCAATCAGCCCCAGCATTTT. The chain joins TRBV6-6 to TRBJ1-5; no clear D gene. The V gene's germline CDR1 is MNHNY and CDR2 SVGAGI (reference sequence). This CDR3 contains 13 residues. Trimming stripped 6 bases from V and 0 bases from J, with 6 bases between.

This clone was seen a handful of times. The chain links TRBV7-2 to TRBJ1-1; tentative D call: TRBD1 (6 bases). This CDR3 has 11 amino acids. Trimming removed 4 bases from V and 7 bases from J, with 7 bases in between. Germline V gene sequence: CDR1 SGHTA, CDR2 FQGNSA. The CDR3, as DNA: TGTGCCAGCAGCTCGACAGGTGAAGCTTTCTTT. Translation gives CASSSTGEAFF.

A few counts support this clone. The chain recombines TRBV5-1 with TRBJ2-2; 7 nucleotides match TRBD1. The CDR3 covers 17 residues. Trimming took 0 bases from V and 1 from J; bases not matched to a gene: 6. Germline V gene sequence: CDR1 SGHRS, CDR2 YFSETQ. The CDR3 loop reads CASSLATGERNTGELFF. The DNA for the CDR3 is TGCGCCAGCAGCTTGGCCACAGGGGAGAGGAACACCGGGGAGCTGTTTTTT.

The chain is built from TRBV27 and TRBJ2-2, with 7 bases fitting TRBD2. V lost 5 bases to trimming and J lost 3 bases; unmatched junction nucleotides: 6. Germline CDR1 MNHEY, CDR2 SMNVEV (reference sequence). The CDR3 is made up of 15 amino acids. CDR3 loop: CASSPGLSYTGELFF. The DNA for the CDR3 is TGTGCCAGCAGTCCGGGACTATCTTACACCGGGGAGCTGTTTTTT.

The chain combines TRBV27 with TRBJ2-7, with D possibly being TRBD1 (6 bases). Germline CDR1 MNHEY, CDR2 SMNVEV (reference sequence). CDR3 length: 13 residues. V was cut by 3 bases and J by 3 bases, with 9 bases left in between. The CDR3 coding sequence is TGTGCCAGCAGTTTTCTGGACAGCTACGAGCAGTACTTC. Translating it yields CASSFLDSYEQYF.

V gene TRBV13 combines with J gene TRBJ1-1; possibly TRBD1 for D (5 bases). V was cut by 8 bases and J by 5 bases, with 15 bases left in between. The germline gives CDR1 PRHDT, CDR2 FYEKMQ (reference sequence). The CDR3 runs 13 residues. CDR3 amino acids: CASSREWRTEAFF. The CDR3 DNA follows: TGTGCCAGCTCCAGGGAATGGCGGACTGAAGCTTTCTTT. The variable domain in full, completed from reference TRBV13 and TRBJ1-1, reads AAGVIQSPRHLIKEKRETATLKCYPIPRHDTVYWYQQGPGQDPQFLISFYEKMQSDKGSIPDRFSAQQFSDYHSELNMSSLELGDSALYFCASSREWRTEAFFGQGTRLTVV.

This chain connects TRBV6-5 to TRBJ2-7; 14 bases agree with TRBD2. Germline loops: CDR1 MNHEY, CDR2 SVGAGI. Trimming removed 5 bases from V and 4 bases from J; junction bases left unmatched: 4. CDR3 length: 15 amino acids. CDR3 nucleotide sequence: TGTGCCAGCAGTCCGGGACTAGCGGGGGCTTACGAGCAGTACTTC. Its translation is CASSPGLAGAYEQYF.

The chain's CDR3 is CASSFPRQRHEAFF. In DNA, the CDR3 is TGTGCCAGCAGCTTCCCCAGACAGCGCCATGAAGCTTTCTTT. The chain recombines TRBV21-1 with TRBJ1-1; the table's D call TRBD1 went unverified against the DNA. TRBV21-1 corresponds to a pseudogene. The CDR3 runs 14 residues.

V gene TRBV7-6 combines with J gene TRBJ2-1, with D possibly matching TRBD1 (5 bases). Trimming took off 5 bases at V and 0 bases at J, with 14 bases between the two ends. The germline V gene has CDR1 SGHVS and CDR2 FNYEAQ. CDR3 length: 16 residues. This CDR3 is CASSQRQTSSYNEQFF. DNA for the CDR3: TGTGCCAGCAGCCAGAGACAGACCAGCTCCTACAATGAGCAGTTCTTC.

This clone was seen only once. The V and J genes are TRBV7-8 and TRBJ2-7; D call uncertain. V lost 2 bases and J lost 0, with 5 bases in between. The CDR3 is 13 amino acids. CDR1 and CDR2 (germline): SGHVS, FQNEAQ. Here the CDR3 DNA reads TGTGCCAGCAGCTTACACAGCTCCTACGAGCAGTACTTC. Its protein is CASSLHSSYEQYF.

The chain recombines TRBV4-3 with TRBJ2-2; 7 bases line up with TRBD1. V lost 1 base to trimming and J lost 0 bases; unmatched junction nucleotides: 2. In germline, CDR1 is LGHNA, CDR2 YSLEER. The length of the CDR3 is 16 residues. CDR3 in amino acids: CASSQGDRPNTGELFF. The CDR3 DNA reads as TGCGCCAGCAGCCAAGGGGACAGACCGAACACCGGGGAGCTGTTTTTT.

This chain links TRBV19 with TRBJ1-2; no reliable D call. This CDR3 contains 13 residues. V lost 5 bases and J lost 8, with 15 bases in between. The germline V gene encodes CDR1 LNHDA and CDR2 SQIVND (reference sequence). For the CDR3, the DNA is TGTGCCAGTAGTTTCGAGATAAACGTGGGCTACACCTTC. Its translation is CASSFEINVGYTF.

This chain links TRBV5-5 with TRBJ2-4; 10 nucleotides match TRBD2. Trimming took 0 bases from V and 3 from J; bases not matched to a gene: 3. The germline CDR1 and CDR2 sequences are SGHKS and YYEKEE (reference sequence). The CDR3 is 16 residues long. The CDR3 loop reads CASSLVIAGGKNIQYF. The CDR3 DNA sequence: TGTGCCAGCAGCTTGGTAATAGCGGGGGGCAAAAACATTCAGTACTTC.